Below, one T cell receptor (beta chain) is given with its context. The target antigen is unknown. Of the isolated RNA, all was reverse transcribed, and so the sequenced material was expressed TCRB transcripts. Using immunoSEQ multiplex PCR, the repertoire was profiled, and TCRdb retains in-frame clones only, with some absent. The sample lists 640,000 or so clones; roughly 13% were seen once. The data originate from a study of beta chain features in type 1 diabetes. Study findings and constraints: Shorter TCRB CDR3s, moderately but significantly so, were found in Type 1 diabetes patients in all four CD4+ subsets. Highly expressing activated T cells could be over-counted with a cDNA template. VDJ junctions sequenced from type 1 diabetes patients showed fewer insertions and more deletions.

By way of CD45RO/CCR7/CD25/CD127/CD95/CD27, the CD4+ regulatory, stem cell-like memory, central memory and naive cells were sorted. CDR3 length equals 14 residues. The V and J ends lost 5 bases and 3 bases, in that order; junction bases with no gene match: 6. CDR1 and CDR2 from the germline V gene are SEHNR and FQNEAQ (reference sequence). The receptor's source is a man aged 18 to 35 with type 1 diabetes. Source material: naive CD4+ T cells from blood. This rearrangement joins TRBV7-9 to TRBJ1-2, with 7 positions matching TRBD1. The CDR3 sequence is CASSVGRGHYGYTF. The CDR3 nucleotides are TGTGCCAGCAGCGTAGGGAGGGGGCACTATGGCTACACCTTC.